These 30 T cell receptor beta chains originate from one sample sequenced in a study of cytomegalovirus exposure and HLA in healthy donors. Vbeta (60) and Jbeta (13) primers were used in the PCR. Sequencing was performed with immunoSEQ multiplex PCR; in TCRdb, only in-frame clones are kept and a portion is missing. The sample includes about 210,000 clones, roughly 82% of them seen just once. The sequencing input was PBMCs. The receptor set was obtained from a man aged 40-49 years in good health and CMV-seropositive.

This clone was counted a few times. This chain's CDR3 is CSVEAGSANYGYTF. The CDR3 DNA reads TGCAGCGTTGAAGCTGGCTCAGCGAACTATGGCTACACCTTC. J is TRBJ1-2 and V is TRBV29-1; D unresolved. The CDR3 contains 14 residues. V dropped 1 base and J dropped 2 bases, with 11 bases sitting between them. CDR1 and CDR2 from the germline V gene are SQVTM and ANQGSEA. Using reference TRBV29-1 and TRBJ1-2 for the parts outside the CDR3, the full variable domain is SAVISQKPSRDICQRGTSLTIQCQVDSQVTMMFWYRQQPGQSLTLIATANQGSEATYESGFVIDKFPISRPNLTFSTLTVSNMSPEDSSIYLCSVEAGSANYGYTFGSGTRLTVV.

CDR3 sequence: CASSLAWGGTYEQYF. DNA of the CDR3: TGCGCCAGCAGCCTTGCCTGGGGGGGCACCTACGAGCAGTACTTC. The chain couples TRBV5-1 to TRBJ2-7; possible D gene TRBD2, 7 bases. Trimming removed 4 bases from V and 2 bases from J, with 16 bases in between. Germline V gene lookup returns CDR1 SGHRS and CDR2 YFSETQ. CDR3 length: 15 residues.

This clone was seen just once. This rearrangement joins TRBV6-1 to TRBJ1-5, with D maybe TRBD1 (6 bases). The CDR3 runs 15 residues. From germline, CDR1 is MNHNS and CDR2 SASEGT. Trimming stripped 4 bases from V and 1 base from J, with 11 bases between. DNA of the CDR3: TGTGCCAGCAGTGTGGGGGCTTGGAGCAATCAGCCCCAGCATTTT. Its translation: CASSVGAWSNQPQHF.

The chain carries TRBV6-1 and TRBJ1-1; D not resolved. Trimming left V 7 bases short and J 3 bases short, with 15 bases between. This CDR3 has 14 amino acids. Per the germline V gene, CDR1 is MNHNS and CDR2 is SASEGT. The CDR3 region has the DNA TGTGCCAGCAAAGTACAGCCTGTGGACACTGAAGCTTTCTTT. Its translation: CASKVQPVDTEAFF.

The table lists this clone with a few counts. The rearrangement uses TRBV12-5 and TRBJ2-1, with 8 bases identical to TRBD1. The CDR3 is made up of 15 amino acids. The V gene's germline CDR1 is LGHNT and CDR2 FRNRAP. The V gene end was trimmed by 5 bases and the J gene end by 8 bases; junction bases not matched to a gene: 11. This chain's CDR3 is CASGPRTGSWDEQFF. In nucleotides, the CDR3 is TGTGCTAGTGGTCCCCGGACAGGGTCTTGGGATGAGCAGTTCTTC.

This chain joins TRBV19 and TRBJ2-7; 10 bases align to TRBD1. This CDR3 spans 17 amino acids. In germline, CDR1 is LNHDA, CDR2 SQIVND (reference sequence). Unmatched junction bases numbered 17, after V lost 10 bases and J lost 2 bases. CDR3 coding DNA: TGTGCCACCGACTGCGGGACAGGGGACTTTCGGGCCTACGAGCAGTACGTC. Translating gives CATDCGTGDFRAYEQYV.

The rearrangement uses TRBV7-9 and TRBJ1-2; D gene ambiguous. Trimming took off 2 bases at V and 2 bases at J, with 3 bases between the two ends. Per germline, CDR1 SEHNR and CDR2 FQNEAQ (reference sequence). The length of the CDR3 is 12 residues. CDR3 protein: CASSLQNYGYTF. In DNA, the CDR3 is TGTGCCAGCAGCTTACAGAACTATGGCTACACCTTC.

The chain employs TRBV7-9 and TRBJ2-1; possible D gene TRBD2, 7 bases. Germline V gene sequence: CDR1 SEHNR, CDR2 FQNEAQ (reference sequence). The CDR3 totals 15 residues. V was clipped by 1 base and J by 8 bases, with 15 bases between them. CDR3 in DNA: TGTGCCAGCAGCTTAGGCGGGGGCGAGAGGTATGAGCAGTTCTTC. It codes for CASSLGGGERYEQFF.

This clone was detected once. V gene TRBV6-4 combines with J gene TRBJ2-3; 10 positions match TRBD2. The CDR3 has 15 residues. CDR1 is MRHNA, CDR2 SNTAGT, per germline. V lost 4 bases and J lost 3; bases outside the gene matches: 4. The chain's CDR3 is CASSAGTSDTDTQYF. The CDR3 bases are TGTGCCAGCAGTGCTGGGACTAGCGATACAGATACGCAGTATTTT.

The chain uses TRBV5-1 and TRBJ2-5; 8 bases align to TRBD1. There are 14 residues in the CDR3. V lost 6 bases to trimming and J lost 5 bases; unmatched junction nucleotides: 9. The V gene's germline CDR1 is SGHRS and CDR2 YFSETQ. DNA of the CDR3: TGCGCCAGCAATTCCGGGACAGGCGGGGAGACCCAGTACTTC. Protein sequence: CASNSGTGGETQYF.

The CDR3 here is CASSHGQGGEQYF. DNA for the CDR3: TGCGCCAGCAGCCATGGACAGGGGGGCGAGCAGTACTTC. The chain has TRBV5-1 and TRBJ2-7, with TRBD1 identical over 10 bases. This CDR3 region has 13 residues. Germline CDR1 reads SGHRS; CDR2 reads YFSETQ. With V trimmed by 4 bases and J by 6 bases, 4 bases remained unmatched.

This clone was seen more than once but under ten times. The J gene is TRBJ2-7, the V gene TRBV5-4; no firm D call. From germline, CDR1 is SGHNT and CDR2 YYREEE (reference sequence). This CDR3 is built from 16 residues. V lost 0 bases to trimming and J lost 7 bases, with 20 bases between them. For the CDR3, the DNA is TGTGCCAGCAGCTTGGGTACTGCGGTAGGGATTTGGGAGCAGTACGTC. It translates to CASSLGTAVGIWEQYV.

This clone was seen just once. V gene TRBV9 combines with J gene TRBJ2-5, with D uncertain. The CDR3 is 15 amino acids. The germline V gene encodes CDR1 SGDLS and CDR2 YYNGEE. Trimming shortened V by 0 bases and J by 1 base, and 10 bases separated the two germline ends. The CDR3: CASSVGGSSQETQYF. The CDR3 DNA follows: TGTGCCAGCAGCGTAGGTGGCTCCTCCCAAGAGACCCAGTACTTC.

This chain links TRBV10-3 with TRBJ2-1; 8 bases are shared with TRBD2. This CDR3 spans 14 amino acids. V dropped 3 bases and J dropped 8; count of bases not matched to a gene: 6. In germline, CDR1 is ENHRY, CDR2 SYGVKD. The DNA of the CDR3 is TGTGCCATCAGTGACCCGGGAGGGCCAGATGAGCAGTTCTTC. It is translated as CAISDPGGPDEQFF.

The CDR3 sequence is CASSLLAGITDTQYF. In DNA, the CDR3 is TGTGCCAGCAGCTTACTAGCGGGAATCACAGATACGCAGTATTTT. The rearrangement links TRBV5-4 to TRBJ2-3; 10 nucleotides agree with TRBD2. Germline assignment: CDR1 SGHNT and CDR2 YYREEE (reference sequence). This CDR3 is built from 15 residues. V gave up 2 bases and J gave up 2 bases; unmatched junction bases: 2.

This rearrangement joins TRBV7-9 to TRBJ2-3; a weak D match, TRBD2 (5 bases). The CDR3 totals 15 residues. V dropped 1 base and J dropped 0 bases, with 8 bases sitting between them. CDR1 is SEHNR and CDR2 is FQNEAQ in the germline V gene (reference sequence). CDR3 loop: CASSLGQRSTDTQYF. CDR3 DNA sequence: TGTGCCAGCAGCTTAGGGCAGCGGAGCACAGATACGCAGTATTTT. Using reference TRBV7-9 and TRBJ2-3 for the parts outside the CDR3, the full variable domain is DTGVSQNPRHKITKRGQNVTFRCDPISEHNRLYWYRQTLGQGPEFLTYFQNEAQLEKSRLLSDRFSAERPKGSFSTLEIQRTEQGDSAMYLCASSLGQRSTDTQYFGPGTRLTVL.

The chain combines TRBV6-1 with TRBJ1-1; no clear D gene. There are 13 residues in the CDR3. The V end lost 2 bases, the J end lost 1 base, and 5 bases lay between the germline ends. The germline gives CDR1 MNHNS, CDR2 SASEGT. The CDR3 sequence is CASSELPNTEAFF. CDR3 nucleotide sequence: TGTGCCAGCAGTGAACTCCCGAACACTGAAGCTTTCTTT.

This clone has more than one count but fewer than ten. The V call is TRBV6-1, the J call TRBJ2-7, with no clear D. V was trimmed by 1 base and J by 0 bases, leaving 4 bases between them. The CDR3 is 13 amino acids. In germline, CDR1 is MNHNS, CDR2 SASEGT. CDR3 nucleotide sequence: TGTGCCAGCAGTGAAGGAGGCTCCTACGAGCAGTACTTC. Translating gives CASSEGGSYEQYF.

The chain recombines TRBV5-1 with TRBJ2-5; 9 bases line up with TRBD2. CDR3 length: 14 residues. Trimming at V came to 5 bases and at J to 0 bases, leaving 2 bases not matched to a gene. CDR1 is SGHRS and CDR2 is YFSETQ in the germline V gene. CDR3 sequence: CASSLAGDQETQYF. For the CDR3, the DNA is TGCGCCAGCAGTTTAGCGGGAGACCAAGAGACCCAGTACTTC. Together with reference TRBV5-1 and TRBJ2-5, the CDR3 gives the full variable domain: KAGVTQTPRYLIKTRGQQVTLSCSPISGHRSVSWYQQTPGQGLQFLFEYFSETQRNKGNFPGRFSGRQFSNSRSEMNVSTLELGDSALYLCASSLAGDQETQYFGPGTRLLVL.

This chain connects TRBV30 to TRBJ1-6, with no clear D. Deletions cut 0 bases from V and 10 bases from J, with 4 bases between. Looked up from germline, CDR1 is GTSNPN and CDR2 is SVGIG (reference sequence). CDR3 length: 11 residues. CDR3 nucleotides: TGTGCCTGGAGTGTACGGTCACCCCTCCACTTT. This encodes CAWSVRSPLHF.

This rearrangement joins TRBV4-1 to TRBJ1-3; D gene ambiguous. The germline V gene encodes CDR1 MGHRA and CDR2 YSYEKL. V dropped 0 bases and J dropped 4 bases, with 10 bases sitting between them. The CDR3 runs to 15 residues. CDR3: CASSQERRSGNTIYF. CDR3 bases: TGCGCCAGCAGCCAAGAAAGGAGATCCGGAAACACCATATATTTT.

The genes are TRBV7-9 and TRBJ1-2; 9 bases are shared with TRBD1. CDR1 and CDR2 (germline): SEHNR, FQNEAQ (reference sequence). The CDR3 is 15 residues long. V lost 2 bases and J lost 6; bases outside the gene matches: 7. The CDR3 region has the DNA TGTGCCAGCAGCTTATCGCACAGGGGGCTCGATGGCTACACCTTC. This sequence encodes CASSLSHRGLDGYTF.

The chain links TRBV6-5 to TRBJ2-1; the match to TRBD2 covers 12 bases. The V segment lost 4 bases and the J segment 9 bases; nucleotides outside the gene matches: 10. Germline CDR1 is MNHEY and CDR2 is SVGAGI. CDR3 length equals 16 residues. The CDR3 region has the DNA TGTGCCAGCAGTTCCTCCAGACTAGCGGGAGCTAGTGAGCAGTTCTTC. It yields the protein CASSSSRLAGASEQFF.

Remarks on this clone: The germline gene is not matched at one end of the junction; a read error may be the cause. The chain links TRBV5-4 to TRBJ1-4; the D is unclear. This CDR3 has 15 residues. The V gene's germline CDR1 is SGHNT and CDR2 YYREEE (reference sequence). This CDR3 is CASSRAAATNEKLFF. The CDR3 DNA sequence: TGTGCCAGCAGCCGCGCAGCTGCAACTAATGAAAAGCTGTTTTTT. Variable domain in full (rest from reference TRBV5-4 and TRBJ1-4): ETGVTQSPTHLIKTRGQQVTLRCSSQSGHNTVSWYQQALGQGPQFIFQYYREEENGRGNFPPRFSGLQFPNYSSELNVNALELDDSALYLCASSRAAATNEKLFFGSGTQLSVL.

The J gene is TRBJ1-5, the V gene TRBV19; 10 bases map to TRBD1. CDR3 length equals 16 residues. Germline values: CDR1 LNHDA, CDR2 SQIVND (reference sequence). V shed 5 bases, J shed 1 base, and the junction held 5 bases outside the gene matches. The DNA for the CDR3 is TGTGCCAGTAGTCCCTGGACAGGGGGGAGCAATCAGCCCCAGCATTTT. Translating it yields CASSPWTGGSNQPQHF.

J is TRBJ2-3 and V is TRBV4-1, with D uncertain. This CDR3 has 15 residues. Trimming took off 0 bases at V and 0 bases at J, with 7 bases between the two ends. Germline-derived CDR1 and CDR2 are MGHRA and YSYEKL. In nucleotides, the CDR3 is TGCGCCAGCAGCCAAGATCCGGTTAGCACAGATACGCAGTATTTT. Translated, it gives CASSQDPVSTDTQYF.

V usage is TRBV7-2 and J usage is TRBJ2-7, with 12 bases aligning to TRBD1. This CDR3 spans 15 amino acids. Germline loops: CDR1 SGHTA, CDR2 FQGNSA. The junction had 7 bases not matched to a gene; V was cut back by 5 bases and J by 5 bases. CDR3 protein: CASSQWGTGGNEQYV. CDR3 sequence (DNA): TGTGCCAGCAGCCAATGGGGGACAGGGGGCAACGAGCAGTACGTC.

The chain carries TRBV30 and TRBJ1-5; TRBD1 matches at 10 bases. With 4 bases clipped from V and 5 bases from J, the junction kept 8 bases outside the gene matches. Germline values: CDR1 GTSNPN, CDR2 SVGIG (reference sequence). This CDR3 comprises 15 residues. The CDR3 reads CAWKRDDRGHQPQHF. CDR3 DNA sequence: TGTGCCTGGAAGAGGGACGACAGGGGGCATCAGCCCCAGCATTTT. Together with reference TRBV30 and TRBJ1-5, the CDR3 gives the full variable domain: SQTIHQWPATLVQPVGSPLSLECTVEGTSNPNLYWYRQAAGRGLQLLFYSVGIGQISSEVPQNLSASRPQDRQFILSSKKLLLSDSGFYLCAWKRDDRGHQPQHFGDGTRLSIL.

The V and J genes are TRBV7-9 and TRBJ2-6; 7 nucleotides agree with TRBD1. This CDR3 has 18 amino acids. Germline V CDR1 and CDR2: SEHNR, FQNEAQ (reference sequence). Germline trimming cut 6 bases from V and 0 bases from J; bases unmatched to any gene: 11. CDR3 nucleotides: TGTGCCAGCAGTCACCCCCGGGACAGAAACTCTGGGGCCAACGTCCTGACTTTC. Amino acid sequence: CASSHPRDRNSGANVLTF.

A word on this clone: Compared with germline, one end of the junction differs, possibly owing to a read error. The V gene is TRBV6-5, the J gene TRBJ2-5; no firm D call. This CDR3 has 12 amino acids. In germline, CDR1 is MNHEY, CDR2 SVGAGI. The CDR3 reads CASSYSWVYRDF. CDR3 DNA: TGTGCCAGCAGTTACTCATGGGTCTACCGGGACTTC.